Following are 10 T cell receptor beta chains from one sample sequenced in a study of control samples from healthy donors and cancer patients. Libraries were prepared by immunoSEQ multiplex PCR; TCRdb keeps only in-frame clonotypes and omits some of them. The sample consists of roughly 160,000 clones, 90% to 95% of them appearing once. Sequencing was done on a sample of PBMCs. These receptor sequences come from a man in his 60s with colorectal cancer.

This sequence joins TRBV19 and TRBJ1-1; D might be TRBD1 (5 bases). The V gene's germline CDR1 is LNHDA and CDR2 SQIVND (reference sequence). V lost 2 bases, J lost 2 bases, and 9 bases lay in between. The CDR3 length is 14 residues. CDR3 nucleotides: TGTGCCAGTAGTATACCAGGGTCTAACACTGAAGCTTTCTTT. Amino acid sequence: CASSIPGSNTEAFF.

The V call is TRBV2, the J call TRBJ2-3; D is possibly TRBD2 (5 bases). This CDR3 has 13 amino acids. From germline, CDR1 is SNHLY and CDR2 FYNNEI. V dropped 4 bases and J dropped 1 base, with 6 bases sitting between them. CDR3 loop: CASSAGGTDTQYF. As DNA, the CDR3 is TGTGCCAGCAGTGCCGGGGGCACAGATACGCAGTATTTT.

The chain couples TRBV9 to TRBJ2-5; possibly TRBD1 or TRBD2 for D (5 bases each). Trimming shortened V by 3 bases and J by 3 bases, and 15 bases separated the two germline ends. The CDR3 is made up of 15 amino acids. The V gene's germline CDR1 is SGDLS and CDR2 YYNGEE. DNA of the CDR3: TGTGCCAGCAGCGCGCGAGGGGTTAGAAAAGAGACCCAGTACTTC. Its translation is CASSARGVRKETQYF.

This sequence joins TRBV6-5 and TRBJ2-7; TRBD2 matches at 9 bases. V gave up 4 bases and J gave up 2 bases; unmatched junction bases: 6. There are 15 residues in the CDR3. Per the germline V gene, CDR1 is MNHEY and CDR2 is SVGAGI. Here the CDR3 DNA reads TGTGCCAGCAGTTCTAGCGGGGCGGTACCCTACGAGCAGTACTTC. As protein: CASSSSGAVPYEQYF.

The J gene is TRBJ2-2, the V gene TRBV12-3 or TRBV12-4; D is uncertain. The V and J ends lost 7 bases and 7 bases respectively, with 4 bases between them. This CDR3 comprises 10 residues. This CDR3 is CASMGGELFF. Here the CDR3 DNA reads TGTGCCAGCATGGGCGGGGAGCTGTTTTTT.

V is TRBV21-1 and J is TRBJ1-2; the DNA was not used to check the table's D call, TRBD1. TRBV21-1 represents a pseudogene. This CDR3 comprises 14 residues. The CDR3 DNA follows: TGTGCCAGCAGGGGGGACAGAGTTAACTATGGCTACACCTTC. Its protein is CASRGDRVNYGYTF.

The chain recombines TRBV6-5 with TRBJ1-6, with 10 bases fitting TRBD1. The CDR3 spans 14 residues. Germline assignment: CDR1 MNHEY and CDR2 SVGAGI. V lost 10 bases, J lost 6 bases, and 6 bases stayed unmatched. The CDR3 loop is CATGQGLANSPLHF. DNA for the CDR3: TGTGCCACGGGACAGGGGTTAGCTAATTCACCCCTCCACTTT.

The V and J genes are TRBV18 and TRBJ2-7; 9 bases map to TRBD1. V lost 2 bases to trimming and J lost 7 bases; unmatched junction nucleotides: 6. The CDR3 covers 14 residues. Germline CDR1 reads KGHSH; CDR2 reads LQKENI. The chain's CDR3 is CASSPGGQGLEQYF. The CDR3 DNA is TGTGCCAGCTCACCAGGGGGACAGGGACTGGAGCAGTACTTC.

The V and J genes are TRBV7-8 and TRBJ2-7; 11 bases match TRBD1. This CDR3 has 16 amino acids. V shed 5 bases and J 7 bases; nucleotides not matched to a gene: 13. The germline V gene encodes CDR1 SGHVS and CDR2 FQNEAQ. The CDR3 nucleotides read TGTGCCAGCAGCCCACCCCCCGGACAGGGGGCGAAAGAGCAGTACTTC. Protein: CASSPPPGQGAKEQYF.

The chain is built from TRBV28 and TRBJ1-5; perhaps TRBD1 as D (6 bases). Trimming took off 4 bases at V and 7 bases at J, with 14 bases between the two ends. The CDR3 loop spans 14 amino acids. Germline V gene sequence: CDR1 MDHEN, CDR2 SYDVKM. Written as DNA, the CDR3 is TGTGCCAGCAGTTCCGACAGGTCCAACCAGCCCCAGCATTTT. This translates into CASSSDRSNQPQHF.